A selection of T cell receptor beta chains follows, all from one sample in a study of CD8 T cells in ankylosing spondylitis. TCRdb recomputed calls from the 5' RACE reads with MiXCR, one row per CDR3 protein. The sample includes about 390,000 distinct CDR3 sequences, about 22% seen only once; the top ten take about 16%. Sequencing was performed on blood, either unsorted or a sorted T cell fraction (not recorded which). These receptors originate from a male donor with ankylosing spondylitis. The CDR3 runs from the conserved cysteine through the conserved F or W. Fields, in order: D gene, clone size, V gene, J gene, CDR3 DNA, CDR3 protein. A D gene is named only where the DNA matches it firmly. The listing skips clone size in some rows; elsewhere it reads once, few, many or a size class.

D gene: -; clone size: few; V gene: TRBV12-3/TRBV12-4; J gene: TRBJ2-2; CDR3 DNA: TGTGCCAGCAGCCCGACAGAGAACACCGGGGAGCTGTTTTTT; CDR3 protein: CASSPTENTGELFF
D gene: TRBD2; clone size: -; V gene: TRBV7-3; J gene: TRBJ2-1; CDR3 DNA: TGTGCCAGCAGCTATAGCGGGTACAATGAGCAGTTCTTC; CDR3 protein: CASSYSGYNEQFF
D gene: TRBD2; clone size: many; V gene: TRBV7-9; J gene: TRBJ2-1; CDR3 DNA: TGTGCCAGCAGCTTTAGGACTAGCGGGAGTCGTTTTTTCTTC; CDR3 protein: CASSFRTSGSRFFF
D gene: -; clone size: -; V gene: TRBV4-1; J gene: TRBJ2-3; CDR3 DNA: TGCGCCAGCGGCGACCCTTACACAGATACGCAGTATTTT; CDR3 protein: CASGDPYTDTQYF
D gene: TRBD2; clone size: -; V gene: TRBV9; J gene: TRBJ2-3; CDR3 DNA: TGTGCCAGCAGCGTAGAACTAGCGGGAGGCGGGAAAGATACGCAGTATTTT; CDR3 protein: CASSVELAGGGKDTQYF
D gene: -; clone size: -; V gene: TRBV10-3; J gene: TRBJ2-3; CDR3 DNA: TGTGCCATCAGTGAGGCAGTCCACCACACAGATACGCAGTATTTT; CDR3 protein: CAISEAVHHTDTQYF
D gene: -; clone size: few; V gene: TRBV9; J gene: TRBJ1-4; CDR3 DNA: TGTGCCAGCAGCGTAGGGCCGGCTAATGAAAAACTGTTTTTT; CDR3 protein: CASSVGPANEKLFF
D gene: TRBD2; clone size: -; V gene: TRBV6-1; J gene: TRBJ2-1; CDR3 DNA: TGTGCCAGCACCTCATCGGTAGCGGGAGGTGGGTCCTGGAATGAGCAGTTCTTC; CDR3 protein: CASTSSVAGGGSWNEQFF
D gene: -; clone size: few; V gene: TRBV7-2; J gene: TRBJ2-3; CDR3 DNA: TGTGCCAGCAGCTTAGTTTCTTCCAGGGCAGATACGCAGTATTTT; CDR3 protein: CASSLVSSRADTQYF
D gene: -; clone size: few; V gene: TRBV5-1; J gene: TRBJ2-2; CDR3 DNA: TGCGCCAGCAGCTTGGCGACAGGCCGTTCAACCGGGGAGCTGTTTTTT; CDR3 protein: CASSLATGRSTGELFF
D gene: -; clone size: few; V gene: TRBV20-1; J gene: TRBJ2-1; CDR3 DNA: TGCAGTGAACACCCTCGGGACCGCTACAATGAGCAGTTCTTC; CDR3 protein: CSEHPRDRYNEQFF
D gene: -; clone size: -; V gene: TRBV7-2; J gene: TRBJ1-2; CDR3 DNA: TGTGCCAGCAGCTCCTCCCGAGGCAGATCATATGGCTACACCTTC; CDR3 protein: CASSSSRGRSYGYTF
D gene: TRBD2; clone size: -; V gene: TRBV6-1; J gene: TRBJ2-3; CDR3 DNA: TGTGCCAGCAGTGAAGCGAAGTGGGGACTAGCGGGAGTGTCGGATACGCAGTATTTT; CDR3 protein: CASSEAKWGLAGVSDTQYF
D gene: TRBD2; clone size: many; V gene: TRBV3-1; J gene: TRBJ2-7; CDR3 DNA: TGTGCCAGCAGCCAAGGACTAGCTTACGAGCAGTACTTC; CDR3 protein: CASSQGLAYEQYF
D gene: TRBD1; clone size: -; V gene: TRBV5-1; J gene: TRBJ1-4; CDR3 DNA: TGCGCCAGCAGCACCGGACAGGGGGCCCGGAATGAAAAACTGTTTTTT; CDR3 protein: CASSTGQGARNEKLFF
D gene: -; clone size: -; V gene: TRBV6-2/TRBV6-3; J gene: TRBJ2-1; CDR3 DNA: TGTGCCAGCAGTTACGTCCCAGGGGGGCCCTACAATGAGCAGTTCTTC; CDR3 protein: CASSYVPGGPYNEQFF
D gene: TRBD2; clone size: few; V gene: TRBV5-6; J gene: TRBJ2-1; CDR3 DNA: TGTGCCAGCAGCTTGTGGCGGGGGAGCTCCTACAATGAGCAGTTCTTC; CDR3 protein: CASSLWRGSSYNEQFF
D gene: -; clone size: -; V gene: TRBV5-1; J gene: TRBJ2-1; CDR3 DNA: TGCGCCAGCAGCTTGGAGGCGGGGCAGTTCTTC; CDR3 protein: CASSLEAGQFF
D gene: -; clone size: -; V gene: TRBV29-1; J gene: TRBJ1-1; CDR3 DNA: TGCAGCGTCGGGGGGCACCCGGGAACTGAAGCTTTCTTT; CDR3 protein: CSVGGHPGTEAFF
D gene: TRBD2; clone size: -; V gene: TRBV5-1; J gene: TRBJ2-1; CDR3 DNA: TGCGCCAGCAGCTTGGAGGGACTAACCGGGCCCAATGAGCAGTTCTTC; CDR3 protein: CASSLEGLTGPNEQFF
D gene: -; clone size: -; V gene: TRBV9; J gene: TRBJ2-3; CDR3 DNA: TGTGCCAGCAGCGTAGAGGCGGGCGGCTACACAGATACGCAGTATTTT; CDR3 protein: CASSVEAGGYTDTQYF
D gene: TRBD1; clone size: -; V gene: TRBV6-1; J gene: TRBJ2-7; CDR3 DNA: TGTGCCAGCACCCGACAGGGATCGTACGAGCAGTACTTC; CDR3 protein: CASTRQGSYEQYF
D gene: TRBD1; clone size: -; V gene: TRBV20-1; J gene: TRBJ1-2; CDR3 DNA: TGCAGTGCTAGAAGCCCAGGGGGCTTTTATGGCTACACCTTC; CDR3 protein: CSARSPGGFYGYTF
D gene: -; clone size: -; V gene: TRBV5-1; J gene: TRBJ2-1; CDR3 DNA: TGCGCCAGCAGCTGGCGAGGGGATAGCAATGAGCAGTTCTTC; CDR3 protein: CASSWRGDSNEQFF
D gene: TRBD2; clone size: -; V gene: TRBV10-3; J gene: TRBJ2-7; CDR3 DNA: TGTGCCATCAGTGAGTCCGGCTTAGCGGGAGGGCGTGAGCAGTACTTC; CDR3 protein: CAISESGLAGGREQYF
D gene: -; clone size: -; V gene: TRBV2; J gene: TRBJ2-2; CDR3 DNA: TGTGCCAGCAGTAGTCGCTTTACCGGGGAGCTGTTTTTT; CDR3 protein: CASSSRFTGELFF
D gene: -; clone size: many; V gene: TRBV29-1; J gene: TRBJ1-4; CDR3 DNA: TGCAGCGTTGTTCCGGATACAACTAATGAAAAACTGTTTTTT; CDR3 protein: CSVVPDTTNEKLFF
D gene: TRBD1; clone size: few; V gene: TRBV5-1; J gene: TRBJ2-6; CDR3 DNA: TGCGCCAGCAGCTTACAGGGGTTTTCGGGGGCCAACGTCCTGACTTTC; CDR3 protein: CASSLQGFSGANVLTF
D gene: TRBD1; clone size: -; V gene: TRBV29-1; J gene: TRBJ1-2; CDR3 DNA: TGCAGCGTTGTTCCAGGGGGCAACTATGGCTACACCTTC; CDR3 protein: CSVVPGGNYGYTF
D gene: -; clone size: -; V gene: TRBV3-1; J gene: TRBJ2-2; CDR3 DNA: TGTGCCAGCAGCCAAGAGTGGGGGTCAGGGGCTCTCACCGGGGAGCTGTTTTTT; CDR3 protein: CASSQEWGSGALTGELFF
D gene: -; clone size: -; V gene: TRBV28; J gene: TRBJ1-6; CDR3 DNA: TGTGCCAGCAGTAAACAGGGAGGGTCACCCCTCCACTTT; CDR3 protein: CASSKQGGSPLHF
D gene: -; clone size: few; V gene: TRBV29-1; J gene: TRBJ2-1; CDR3 DNA: TGCAGCGTGGGCTCTCGGCGGCGCAATGAGCAGTTCTTC; CDR3 protein: CSVGSRRRNEQFF
D gene: TRBD1; clone size: -; V gene: TRBV6-1; J gene: TRBJ2-7; CDR3 DNA: TGTGCCAGCCGACCAGGACAGGCCTACGAGCAGTACTTC; CDR3 protein: CASRPGQAYEQYF
D gene: -; clone size: many; V gene: TRBV29-1; J gene: TRBJ1-2; CDR3 DNA: TGCAGCGTTGCGGGGGCGCAGGGCTACACCTTC; CDR3 protein: CSVAGAQGYTF
D gene: -; clone size: -; V gene: TRBV11-1; J gene: TRBJ2-1; CDR3 DNA: TGTGCCAGCAGCTTAGCAACTAGCAGGGCTAGCCAAACTTACAATGAGCAGTTCTTC; CDR3 protein: CASSLATSRASQTYNEQFF
D gene: TRBD2; clone size: -; V gene: TRBV12-3/TRBV12-4; J gene: TRBJ2-1; CDR3 DNA: TGTGCCAGCAGTTTTGCTAGCGGGAGGGTCAATGAGCAGTTCTTC; CDR3 protein: CASSFASGRVNEQFF
D gene: -; clone size: -; V gene: TRBV7-2; J gene: TRBJ1-5; CDR3 DNA: TGTGCCAGCAGCTGGGGACACAATAGCAATCAGCCCCAGCATTTT; CDR3 protein: CASSWGHNSNQPQHF
D gene: -; clone size: -; V gene: TRBV28; J gene: TRBJ2-2; CDR3 DNA: TGTGCCAGCAGTCCGCGAGGCAGCCCGAACACCGGGGAGCTGTTTTTT; CDR3 protein: CASSPRGSPNTGELFF
D gene: -; clone size: -; V gene: TRBV5-5; J gene: TRBJ1-1; CDR3 DNA: TGTGCCAGCAGCTTGCCCCCGAGGGGTACCGGGAACACTGAAGCTTTCTTT; CDR3 protein: CASSLPPRGTGNTEAFF
D gene: TRBD1; clone size: -; V gene: TRBV18; J gene: TRBJ2-2; CDR3 DNA: TGTGCCAGCTCACGGACAGGCTCAACCGCATGGACCGGGGAGCTGTTTTTT; CDR3 protein: CASSRTGSTAWTGELFF
D gene: -; clone size: -; V gene: TRBV6-2/TRBV6-3; J gene: TRBJ2-5; CDR3 DNA: TGTGCCAGCCGGGGCCCTTCGCAAGAGACCCAGTACTTC; CDR3 protein: CASRGPSQETQYF
D gene: -; clone size: few; V gene: TRBV6-1; J gene: TRBJ2-5; CDR3 DNA: TGTGCCAGCAGTGAATTAGGAGAGACCCAGTACTTC; CDR3 protein: CASSELGETQYF
D gene: -; clone size: -; V gene: TRBV20-1; J gene: TRBJ1-3; CDR3 DNA: TGCAGTGCTCCCGACAGGAGCTCTGGAAACACCATATATTTT; CDR3 protein: CSAPDRSSGNTIYF
D gene: TRBD2; clone size: -; V gene: TRBV10-1; J gene: TRBJ2-2; CDR3 DNA: TGCGCCAGCAGTGAGTCCGGGGTAGCGGGAGTTTCCACCGGGGAGCTGTTTTTT; CDR3 protein: CASSESGVAGVSTGELFF
D gene: -; clone size: few; V gene: TRBV5-1; J gene: TRBJ2-5; CDR3 DNA: TGCGCCAGCAGCCAAGGGACAACCCAAGAGACCCAGTACTTC; CDR3 protein: CASSQGTTQETQYF
D gene: -; clone size: few; V gene: TRBV6-2/TRBV6-3; J gene: TRBJ1-1; CDR3 DNA: TGTGCCAGCCGAGACAGGCCTTTCGCTGAAGCTTTCTTT; CDR3 protein: CASRDRPFAEAFF
D gene: TRBD2; clone size: -; V gene: TRBV29-1; J gene: TRBJ2-1; CDR3 DNA: TGCAGCGTAGCGGGAGCCATCTACAATGAGCAGTTCTTC; CDR3 protein: CSVAGAIYNEQFF
D gene: TRBD1; clone size: -; V gene: TRBV30; J gene: TRBJ1-2; CDR3 DNA: TGTGCCTGCCCGGGACAGGGAGGTTCTGGCTATGGCTACACCTTC; CDR3 protein: CACPGQGGSGYGYTF
D gene: TRBD1; clone size: few; V gene: TRBV7-3; J gene: TRBJ2-2; CDR3 DNA: TGTGCCAGCAGCTCTTCCCAGGGGGCGGCCGGGGAGCTGTTTTTT; CDR3 protein: CASSSSQGAAGELFF
D gene: TRBD1; clone size: few; V gene: TRBV24-1; J gene: TRBJ2-1; CDR3 DNA: TGTGCCACCAGTGACTGGACAGGGGGTGAGCAGTTCTTC; CDR3 protein: CATSDWTGGEQFF
D gene: TRBD1; clone size: -; V gene: TRBV19; J gene: TRBJ2-2; CDR3 DNA: TGTGCCAGTAGTGACAGGGGAGACACCGGGGAGCTGTTTTTT; CDR3 protein: CASSDRGDTGELFF
D gene: -; clone size: -; V gene: TRBV6-2/TRBV6-3; J gene: TRBJ2-5; CDR3 DNA: TGTGCCAGCAGTTCGACTAGGTATGAAGAGACCCAGTACTTC; CDR3 protein: CASSSTRYEETQYF
D gene: -; clone size: -; V gene: TRBV25-1; J gene: TRBJ2-5; CDR3 DNA: TGTGCCAGCAGTGAATATCTAGGGAAAGAGACCCAGTACTTC; CDR3 protein: CASSEYLGKETQYF